This TCR beta chain was sequenced during a study of blood T cells in healthy people across ages. Findings and caveats of the study: Correlation between TCR beta diversity and naive T cell percentage was strong.

Using a J-beta primer mix together with a sample-barcoded 5' primer, a second PCR was run for about 6 to 12 cycles. Using its own MiXCR run on the 5' RACE reads, TCRdb lists one record per CDR3 protein. The sample has roughly 800,000 distinct CDR3 sequences, 58% seen once; the top ten hold roughly 20%. Per germline, CDR1 LGHNA and CDR2 YNFKEQ. This CDR3 has 17 amino acids. With 5 bases clipped from V and 7 bases from J, the junction kept 17 bases outside the gene matches. The study drew donors from healthy Caucasian individuals in Russia aged 6 to 90. At least 5 micrograms of total RNA were extracted per sample. As concerns this clonotype: Its antigen is not known.

The chain links TRBV4-2 to TRBJ1-5, with 7 bases identical to TRBD1. Sequences were obtained from blood. This TCR came from a man aged 30 to 39 in good health. The CDR3 nucleotides read TGTGCCAGCAGCGAACTAACCGGGACAGAGGAAGGCCAGCCCCAGCATTTT. As protein: CASSELTGTEEGQPQHF.